This T cell receptor beta chain was recovered during a study of shared clonotypes between healthy human individuals (dated by TCRdb to about 2020). Study-level background: The cohort comprised two women and a few men aged 18 to 49 years. For each donor, CD4 naive and CD4 memory were each given three plates, CD8 naive was given two plates, and CD8 memory was given one plate. Blood TCR repertoires of a handful of healthy adults were deeply sequenced to estimate repertoire size and the extent of clonotype sharing between individuals. Different laboratories and diverse techniques were used to prepare libraries and sequence TCR repertoires, to increase sequencing depth and limit assay-specific biases. Between about 0.85 and 9.5 billion PBMCs per donor were obtained by leukapheresis.

A word on this clone: Which antigen it targets is not known. No clone much larger than this one lies a single base away; base qualities are absent.

TCR CDR3 regions were amplified from genomic DNA by multiplex PCR using the deep immunoSEQ assay. Extracted genomic DNA from each cell subset was distributed evenly across all wells of several immunoSEQ 96-well plates, and each plate was treated as a replicate. Each replicate PCR for sorted subsets received roughly 200 ng genomic DNA, equal to about 30,000 T cell genomes. The purified libraries were quantified using a Qubit 3.0 fluorometer, sized with a Bioanalyzer 2100, and then quantified again using the KAPA Library Quantification kit. A separate single-read 150-cycle Illumina NextSeq 550 flow cell was used to sequence each immunoSEQ 96-well plate. The paper's processing steps were these. Because only junctional sequences without quality scores were contained in the immunoSEQ output, filtering matching that applied to full-length reads could not be performed. To assign V/J genes and CDR3, sequences were annotated against IMGT germline references using PyIR, a Python wrapper for IgBLAST v1.9. Reads were filtered out if the reads had weak V/J assignments (E-value above 1e-6), no CDR3, stop codons, out-of-frame junctions, or ambiguous translated residues. A V3J clonotype was defined by an identical inferred V gene, J gene, and CDR3 amino acid sequence. To compute the percentage overlap between repertoires, the number of shared unique clonotypes was divided by the size of the smaller repertoire. Repertoire richness was assessed with RTK rarefaction, the Chao1 estimator, and Recon v2.1 estimates of unobserved clonotypes. Generation probabilities were computed with OLGA for all TCRbeta clonotypes obtained by the gDNA method from a handful of donors. TCRdb re-hosts the immuneACCESS table, in-frame sequences only. Its copies lack some clones; in the studies checked, an unresolved V gene accounts for under half of them, and the cause for the rest is not known. That table furnishes V, J and clone size, whereas the DNA furnished D and trimming. Across this sample there are approximately 2,300,000 clones, with just under 95% seen only once. In total, the top ten clones hold roughly 0.34% of the sample.

The donors were healthy, HIV-negative adults with no recently reported acute infections or vaccinations. Only Caucasian adults living in Nashville, Tennessee, USA were represented among the donors. CD4+ T cells were enriched through magnetic negative selection, after which naive cells were positively selected on CD45RA and the remaining negative fraction served as the memory subset. Blood was obtained by leukapheresis, after which PBMCs were separated by Ficoll-Histopaque density gradient centrifugation and cryopreserved in liquid nitrogen vapor phase. Analytical flow cytometry was used to check the purity and quantity of each magnetically sorted T cell population. From each sorted fraction, genomic DNA was isolated and quantified by UV absorbance on a Nanodrop 2000c. General conclusions and limits of the study: Sampling was restricted to blood, and TCR repertoires in tissues likely differ from the TCR repertoires found in blood. Clonotypes shared by all four sorted-subset donors showed higher generation probabilities than non-shared clonotypes. Naive subsets generally had larger estimated clonotype richness than memory subsets. Even with the large sequencing depth, rarefaction of the sorted-subset datasets indicated that sequencing was incomplete. The small number of donors limited the genetic and exposure-history diversity represented. Around 5.4% of naive CD4, 3.5% of naive CD8, 2% to 2.5% of memory CD4, and about 0.4% of memory CD8 clonotypes were shared across several donors. Pairwise subsampling indicated that sequencing depth was expected to affect the degree of clonotype sharing among donors.

At the junction V is shortened by 4 bases and J by 3 bases, with 8 bases in between. Reading from cysteine to phenylalanine, the CDR3 counts 13 amino acids. This entry keeps only the CDR3 DNA: 39 bases, framed from base 1. According to the germline V gene, CDR1 reads SGHRS and CDR2 reads YFSETQ. Material: naive CD4+ T cells from PBMCs. Taken with the paper, the label for cell subset or site translates to: CD45RA+ positively selected. This receptor chain uses TRBV5-1 and TRBJ1-5; the D gene lacks a confident call. The clonotype comes from a man aged 18 to 29 in good health. Some clones in this sample may be carry-over from other donors' samples. The sequenced DNA is TGCGCCAGCAGCGGACTGCCCAATCAGCCCCAGCATTTT. The translation is CASSGLPNQPQHF.